This T cell receptor (beta chain) was retrieved from a study of response to subunit inactivated influenza vaccine. The germline V gene has CDR1 ENHRY and CDR2 SYGVKD. Trimming shortened V by 3 bases and J by 4 bases, and 12 bases separated the two germline ends. The CDR3 runs 15 residues. TCRdb recomputed calls from the RT-PCR reads with MiXCR, one row per CDR3 protein. The sample carries about 190,000 distinct CDR3 sequences, 13% to 15% recorded once. This clonotype came up a few times. Source: CD8+ T cells sorted from PBMCs, taken roughly 5 days after vaccination. This sequence originates from a man aged 50 to 59 who received an inactivated influenza vaccine. The rearrangement uses TRBV10-3 and TRBJ2-2, with a possible D match to TRBD1 (6 bases). CDR3 nucleotide sequence: TGTGCCATCAGTGAAAAGGACAGCCGCACCGGGGAGCTGTTTTTT. It codes for CAISEKDSRTGELFF.